This TCR beta chain was identified during a study of shared clonotypes between healthy human individuals. Background on the study: CD4 naive and memory got three plates each, CD8 naive two, CD8 memory one.

An assay was performed, and its level was deep. Profiling relied on immunoSEQ multiplex PCR, and the TCRdb table lists in-frame clones only, not all of them. This repertoire shows millions of clones, 95% found once; its top ten account for 0.13%. The CDR3 covers 15 residues. Germline V gives CDR1 MNHEY, CDR2 SVGAGI. J was trimmed by 6 bases and V by 0 bases; bases with no gene match: 3. V is TRBV6-5 and J is TRBJ1-4, with 8 positions matching TRBD1. The clonotype originates from a man aged 18 to 35 in good health. The sequencing sample was made of naive CD4+ T cells sorted from blood. This sample's subset: CD45RA+ positively selected. CDR3 nucleotide sequence: TGTGCCAGCAGTTACTCACCGGACAGGGATGAAAAACTGTTTTTT. It is translated as CASSYSPDRDEKLFF.